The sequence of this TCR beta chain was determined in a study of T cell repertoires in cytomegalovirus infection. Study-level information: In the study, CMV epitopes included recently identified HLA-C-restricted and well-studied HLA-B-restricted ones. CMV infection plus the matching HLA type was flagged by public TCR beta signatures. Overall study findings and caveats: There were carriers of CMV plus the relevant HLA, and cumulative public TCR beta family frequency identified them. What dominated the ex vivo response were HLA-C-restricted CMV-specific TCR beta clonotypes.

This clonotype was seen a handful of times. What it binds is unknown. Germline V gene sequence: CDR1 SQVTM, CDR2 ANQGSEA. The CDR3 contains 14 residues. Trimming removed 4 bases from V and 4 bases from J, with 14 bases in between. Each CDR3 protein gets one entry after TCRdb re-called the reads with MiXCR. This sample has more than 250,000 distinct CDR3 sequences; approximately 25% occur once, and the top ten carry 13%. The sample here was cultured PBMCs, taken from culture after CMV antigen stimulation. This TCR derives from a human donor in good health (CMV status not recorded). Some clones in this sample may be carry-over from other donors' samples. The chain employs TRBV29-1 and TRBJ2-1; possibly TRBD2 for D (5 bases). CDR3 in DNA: TGCAGCGTTGTCGAGGCTGGGAGTTACAATGAGCAGTTCTTC. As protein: CSVVEAGSYNEQFF.